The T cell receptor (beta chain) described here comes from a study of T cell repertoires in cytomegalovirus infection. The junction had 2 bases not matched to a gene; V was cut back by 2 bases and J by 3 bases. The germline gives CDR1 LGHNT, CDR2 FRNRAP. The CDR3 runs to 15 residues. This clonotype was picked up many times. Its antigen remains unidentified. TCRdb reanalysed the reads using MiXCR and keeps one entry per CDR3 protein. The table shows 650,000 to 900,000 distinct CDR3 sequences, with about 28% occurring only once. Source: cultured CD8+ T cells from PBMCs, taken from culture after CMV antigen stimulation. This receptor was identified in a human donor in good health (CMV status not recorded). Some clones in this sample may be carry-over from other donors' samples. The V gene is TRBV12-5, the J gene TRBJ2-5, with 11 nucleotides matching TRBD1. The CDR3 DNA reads TGTGCTAGTGGTTTGTGGACAGGGGGCGAAGAGACCCAGTACTTC. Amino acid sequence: CASGLWTGGEETQYF.